What follows describes a single T cell receptor beta chain. Unmatched junction bases numbered 12, after V lost 3 bases and J lost 5 bases. CDR3 length: 17 amino acids. The germline gives CDR1 DFQATT, CDR2 SNEGSKA (reference sequence). This specimen comes from a study of blood T cell repertoires in COVID-19. The protocol was immunoSEQ multiplex PCR, while the TCRdb copy is restricted to in-frame clones and leaves out a portion. The sample has around 140,000 clones, over 70% seen once; the top ten hold about 2%. Sequenced material: peripheral blood. The TCR was taken from an older woman with acute or convalescent COVID-19. This chain links TRBV20-1 with TRBJ2-7; TRBD2 matches 14 bases. This CDR3 reads CSASIGLAGGEWDEQYF. CDR3 bases: TGCAGTGCTAGTATCGGACTAGCGGGAGGCGAGTGGGACGAGCAGTACTTC.